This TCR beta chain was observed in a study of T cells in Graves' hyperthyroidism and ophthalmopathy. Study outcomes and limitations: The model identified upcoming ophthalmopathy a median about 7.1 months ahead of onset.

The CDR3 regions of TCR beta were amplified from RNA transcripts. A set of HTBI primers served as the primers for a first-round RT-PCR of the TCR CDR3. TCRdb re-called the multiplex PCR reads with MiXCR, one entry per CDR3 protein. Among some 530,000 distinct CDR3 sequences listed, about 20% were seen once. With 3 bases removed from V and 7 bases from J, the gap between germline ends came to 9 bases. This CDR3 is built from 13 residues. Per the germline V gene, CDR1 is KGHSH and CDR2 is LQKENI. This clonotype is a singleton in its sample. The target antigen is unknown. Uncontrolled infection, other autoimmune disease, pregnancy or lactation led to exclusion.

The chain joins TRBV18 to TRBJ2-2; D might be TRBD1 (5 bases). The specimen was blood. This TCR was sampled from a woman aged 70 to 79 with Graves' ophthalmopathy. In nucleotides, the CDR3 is TGTGCCAGCTCACCTGGGGCCGGCGGGGAGCTGTTTTTT. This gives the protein CASSPGAGGELFF.